Listed here are 28 T cell receptor beta chains from one sample, sequenced in a study of CD8 T cells in Susac syndrome. Random-hexamer reverse transcription was applied to about 0.45 to 1 ug RNA. Via MiXCR, TCRdb re-called the immunoSEQ multiplex PCR reads, giving one row per CDR3 protein. The table records 210,000 or so distinct CDR3 sequences, 94% of them present only once. Sequenced input: CD4+ T cells from PBMCs. These receptors originate from a human donor with Susac syndrome.

CDR3 residues: CATGSTETQYF. Written as DNA, the CDR3 is TGTGCCACCGGGAGCACGGAGACCCAGTACTTC. The chain recombines TRBV24-1 with TRBJ2-5, with D possibly being TRBD2 (5 bases). Between the trimmed V and J ends, which lost 9 bases and 5 bases, there was a span of 9 bases. The CDR3 has 11 amino acids. Germline V lookup: CDR1 KGHDR, CDR2 SFDVKD.

This rearrangement joins TRBV12-3 or TRBV12-4 to TRBJ2-3; unclear D gene. This CDR3 region has 15 residues. V was pared by 1 base and J by 1 base, with 9 bases between. CDR3 DNA: TGTGCCAGCAGTTTAGGCGTCGGTGGCACAGATACGCAGTATTTT. This gives the protein CASSLGVGGTDTQYF.

The chain links TRBV10-3 to TRBJ1-2; the D gene is possibly TRBD1 (6 bases). V shed 4 bases and J shed 2 bases, with 14 bases lying between them. The CDR3 covers 15 residues. Looked up from germline, CDR1 is ENHRY and CDR2 is SYGVKD. CDR3 coding DNA: TGTGCCATCAGTGCCCCGAGGCAGGGGAACTATGGCTACACCTTC. This sequence encodes CAISAPRQGNYGYTF.

The J gene is TRBJ2-7, the V gene TRBV20-1; 9 bases fit TRBD1. The ends lost 2 bases at V and 4 bases at J; junction bases unmatched: 9. Germline V gives CDR1 DFQATT, CDR2 SNEGSKA (reference sequence). This CDR3 contains 15 residues. Here the CDR3 reads CSARHPGQGPYEQYF. CDR3 sequence (DNA): TGCAGTGCTAGACATCCGGGACAGGGACCTTACGAGCAGTACTTC.

This clonotype is a singleton in its sample. The genes are TRBV5-1 and TRBJ2-1; the match to TRBD2 covers 7 bases. The CDR3 covers 14 residues. Germline CDR1 and CDR2: SGHRS and YFSETQ. The trim removed 1 base at V and 8 bases at J, leaving 6 bases unmatched. CDR3 region: CASSLFAAGDEQFF. The CDR3, as DNA: TGCGCCAGCAGCTTGTTCGCCGCGGGGGATGAGCAGTTCTTC.

The gene calls are TRBV30 and TRBJ1-5; no reliable D call. Germline-derived CDR1 and CDR2 are GTSNPN and SVGIG (reference sequence). Trimming took off 0 bases at V and 3 bases at J, with 12 bases between the two ends. This CDR3 has 15 amino acids. The CDR3 DNA follows: TGTGCCTGGAGTGTATCCCGGCAGGTCAATCAGCCCCAGCATTTT. It is translated as CAWSVSRQVNQPQHF.

This clonotype was counted once. The chain has TRBV5-1 and TRBJ2-3, with 14 bases that match TRBD2. V shed 3 bases, J shed 2 bases, and the junction held 8 bases outside the gene matches. The CDR3 is 18 residues long. CDR1 and CDR2 from the germline V gene are SGHRS and YFSETQ. CDR3 sequence: CASSSLGLAGGSTDTQYF. CDR3 nucleotides: TGCGCCAGCAGCTCACTCGGACTAGCGGGGGGTTCCACAGATACGCAGTATTTT.

This chain connects TRBV24-1 to TRBJ2-5; D may be TRBD1 (6 bases). This CDR3 contains 15 residues. Trimming shortened V by 1 base and J by 4 bases, and 12 bases separated the two germline ends. The germline CDR1 and CDR2 sequences are KGHDR and SFDVKD. CDR3 in amino acids: CATSDLGGAAETQYF. For the CDR3, the DNA is TGTGCCACCAGTGATTTAGGGGGAGCGGCAGAGACCCAGTACTTC.

This clonotype occurred a few times. The chain has TRBV7-9 and TRBJ2-7; 8 nucleotides match TRBD1. J was trimmed by 4 bases and V by 3 bases; bases with no gene match: 2. This CDR3 is 13 amino acids long. Germline lookup yields CDR1 SEHNR and CDR2 FQNEAQ (reference sequence). The CDR3 loop is CASSFGQGYEQYF. CDR3 sequence (DNA): TGTGCCAGCAGCTTCGGACAGGGATACGAGCAGTACTTC.

The chain has TRBV6-5 and TRBJ1-6; a possible D gene is TRBD1 (5 bases). This CDR3 contains 15 residues. Trimming stripped 4 bases from V and 0 bases from J, with 7 bases between. Germline CDR1 reads MNHEY; CDR2 reads SVGAGI. The chain's CDR3 is CASSWGSSYNSPLHF. CDR3 in DNA: TGTGCCAGCAGTTGGGGGAGCTCCTATAATTCACCCCTCCACTTT.

The chain has TRBV25-1 and TRBJ1-6; 10 bases match TRBD1. Looked up from germline, CDR1 is MGHDK and CDR2 is SYGVNS. The CDR3 spans 15 residues. J was trimmed by 10 bases and V by 4 bases; bases with no gene match: 7. CDR3: CASSASTGGTSPLHF. CDR3 DNA: TGTGCCAGCAGTGCCTCGACAGGGGGCACATCACCCCTCCACTTT.

The V call is TRBV6-5, the J call TRBJ2-2, with D possibly being TRBD1 (5 bases). Trimming left V 8 bases short and J 2 bases short, with 12 bases between. CDR3 length: 14 residues. Germline V lookup: CDR1 MNHEY, CDR2 SVGAGI. The CDR3, as DNA: TGTGCCAGCGGAGACAGCCCTAACACCGGGGAGCTGTTTTTT. It codes for CASGDSPNTGELFF.

The chain uses TRBV9 and TRBJ2-5; tentatively, D is TRBD2 (5 bases). The V gene lost 0 bases and the J gene lost 4 bases, with 16 bases spanning the gap. The CDR3 extends over 16 amino acids. Germline lookup yields CDR1 SGDLS and CDR2 YYNGEE. In DNA form, the CDR3 reads TGTGCCAGCAGCGTAGCTGACTACGACCTAGGAGAGACCCAGTACTTC. This gives the protein CASSVADYDLGETQYF.

V gene TRBV6-2 or TRBV6-3 combines with J gene TRBJ1-2; D might be TRBD1 (5 bases). Looked up from germline, CDR1 is MNHEY and CDR2 is SVGEGT. The V end lost 4 bases, the J end lost 5 bases, and 11 bases lay between the germline ends. This CDR3 has 13 residues. This CDR3 reads CASSSGDRYGYTF. The CDR3 bases are TGTGCCAGCAGTTCCGGGGACCGATATGGCTACACCTTC.

The CDR3 coding sequence is TGCAGCGTTCAGGGCCGTGGCAATCAGCCCCAGCATTTT. Amino acid sequence: CSVQGRGNQPQHF. The chain joins TRBV29-1 to TRBJ1-5; D is perhaps TRBD1 (5 bases). Germline CDR1 reads SQVTM; CDR2 reads ANQGSEA. The CDR3 covers 13 residues. Trimming shortened V by 5 bases and J by 2 bases, and 10 bases separated the two germline ends.

The chain employs TRBV20-1 and TRBJ2-5, with D uncertain. Germline V gene sequence: CDR1 DFQATT, CDR2 SNEGSKA (reference sequence). This CDR3 comprises 13 residues. V lost 3 bases to trimming and J lost 2 bases, with 10 bases between them. CDR3 in amino acids: CSASIQNQETQYF. The CDR3 DNA is TGCAGTGCTAGTATACAGAATCAAGAGACCCAGTACTTC.

This sequence joins TRBV20-1 and TRBJ2-7, with D perhaps being TRBD1 or TRBD2 (5 bases each). The CDR3 consists of 14 residues. CDR1 and CDR2 (germline): DFQATT, SNEGSKA (reference sequence). V dropped 4 bases and J dropped 5 bases, with 18 bases sitting between them. This CDR3 is CSAKKLARGNEQYF. The CDR3 DNA is TGCAGTGCTAAAAAGCTAGCAAGGGGAAACGAGCAGTACTTC.

The V and J genes are TRBV29-1 and TRBJ2-7; no clear D. Trimming took off 4 bases at V and 2 bases at J, with 3 bases between the two ends. This CDR3 is built from 10 residues. Germline CDR1 is SQVTM and CDR2 is ANQGSEA. The CDR3 coding sequence is TGCAGCGTTGGAACCTACGAGCAGTACTTC. It codes for CSVGTYEQYF.

The rearrangement joins TRBV19 to TRBJ1-1; maybe TRBD1 (6 bases). This CDR3 has 15 residues. The germline V gene encodes CDR1 LNHDA and CDR2 SQIVND (reference sequence). The V gene lost 9 bases and the J gene lost 0 bases, with 17 bases spanning the gap. The CDR3 DNA reads as TGTGCCAGCGGGCCACGGGGGCGAATGAACACTGAAGCTTTCTTT. It is translated as CASGPRGRMNTEAFF.

The V call is TRBV19, the J call TRBJ1-3; D might be TRBD1 (5 bases). The germline V gene has CDR1 LNHDA and CDR2 SQIVND (reference sequence). V was trimmed by 4 bases and J by 2 bases, leaving 12 bases between them. There are 15 residues in the CDR3. The CDR3 sequence is CASSTTSGTGNTIYF. The CDR3 DNA follows: TGTGCCAGTAGTACGACGTCAGGGACTGGAAACACCATATATTTT.

The gene calls are TRBV24-1 and TRBJ1-2; D gene ambiguous. With 3 bases removed from V and 3 bases from J, the gap between germline ends came to 16 bases. The CDR3 runs 16 residues. The germline V gene has CDR1 KGHDR and CDR2 SFDVKD. This CDR3 is CATSDNSPGGDYGYTF. The CDR3 DNA sequence: TGTGCCACCAGTGATAATAGCCCCGGCGGGGACTATGGCTACACCTTC.

The chain links TRBV3-1 to TRBJ1-3, with D possibly matching TRBD1 (6 bases). V gave up 0 bases and J gave up 3 bases, with 12 bases separating them. Germline CDR1 LGHDT, CDR2 YNNKEL (reference sequence). The CDR3 consists of 16 residues. The CDR3 region has the DNA TGTGCCAGCAGCCAAGATCTCAGGGGTAGTGGAAACACCATATATTTT. Encoded protein: CASSQDLRGSGNTIYF.

This rearrangement joins TRBV7-2 to TRBJ1-2, with D uncertain. The CDR3 has 12 residues. V was trimmed by 8 bases and J by 4 bases, leaving 11 bases between them. Germline assignment: CDR1 SGHTA and CDR2 FQGNSA. The CDR3 DNA follows: TGTGCCAGCGCCCCGACGATCTATGGCTACACCTTC. Translated, it gives CASAPTIYGYTF.

This chain connects TRBV2 to TRBJ2-5; D is ambiguous. This CDR3 region has 13 residues. Germline V gene lookup returns CDR1 SNHLY and CDR2 FYNNEI. Trimming shortened V by 3 bases and J by 4 bases, and 9 bases separated the two germline ends. Written as DNA, the CDR3 is TGTGCCAGCAGTGAGGAACTCAGAGAGACCCAGTACTTC. Translation: CASSEELRETQYF.

This chain joins TRBV11-1 and TRBJ1-6; D gene ambiguous. The CDR3 runs 17 residues. The germline CDR1 and CDR2 sequences are SGHAT and FQDESV (reference sequence). The germline V and J ends were trimmed by 5 bases and 6 bases, with 20 bases remaining between them. CDR3 protein: CASSRSTSVTANSPLHF. CDR3 DNA: TGTGCCAGCAGCCGGTCCACCAGCGTGACGGCTAATTCACCCCTCCACTTT.

This sequence joins TRBV20-1 and TRBJ2-4; 9 nucleotides agree with TRBD1. J was trimmed by 6 bases and V by 6 bases; bases with no gene match: 9. This CDR3 has 14 residues. CDR1 DFQATT and CDR2 SNEGSKA come from the germline V gene (reference sequence). Written as DNA, the CDR3 is TGCAGTGCCCTAACGACAGGGGGGGGAAACATTCAGTACTTC. It codes for CSALTTGGGNIQYF.

J is TRBJ2-1 and V is TRBV20-1, with TRBD2 matching 8 bases. CDR1 is DFQATT and CDR2 is SNEGSKA in the germline V gene (reference sequence). This CDR3 comprises 15 residues. Trimming removed 0 bases from V and 0 bases from J; junction bases left unmatched: 1. CDR3: CSARDLAGSYNEQFF. The CDR3 region has the DNA TGCAGTGCTAGAGATCTAGCGGGCTCCTACAATGAGCAGTTCTTC.

The CDR3 region has the DNA TGTGCCAGCAGCGTGAACCCCACATTTGTGGTTACGCAGTATTTT. This gives the protein CASSVNPTFVVTQYF. The chain combines TRBV7-8 with TRBJ2-3; D unclear. V was shortened by 5 bases and J by 8 bases, with 20 bases between the two germline ends. CDR3 length: 15 amino acids. CDR1 and CDR2 (germline): SGHVS, FQNEAQ.